Listed below are T cell receptor beta chains from one sample, sequenced in a study of CXCR3-negative and CXCR3-positive naive CD8 T cells. TCRdb reworked the 5' RACE reads into one entry per CDR3 protein, no DNA. With approximately 41,000 distinct CDR3 sequences in the sample, the ten largest clones hold around 10%. Material: memory CD8+ T cells from blood. The receptors were gathered from a human donor in good health. Some clones in this sample may be carry-over from other donors' samples. Each CDR3 is given with its conserved first and last residue. The order of the fields is clone size, J gene, V gene, CDR3 protein. Rows may omit the clone size; those that give it use once, few, many or a size class.

-	TRBJ2-6	TRBV2	CASSNVAGEGGANVLTF
-	TRBJ1-1	TRBV27	CASSLDSLNTEAFF
-	TRBJ2-1	TRBV14	CASSQVGLALYNEQFF
-	TRBJ1-1	TRBV7-8	CASSLRGNTEAFF
-	TRBJ2-1	TRBV7-9	CASRTGTEYNEQFF
-	TRBJ2-7	TRBV7-2	CASSLVLGYEQYF
-	TRBJ1-1	TRBV28	CASSTNTEAFF
-	TRBJ2-3	TRBV28	CASSDTWADTQYF
-	TRBJ1-1	TRBV7-9	CASDNAVSLMNTEAFF
-	TRBJ1-5	TRBV6-2/TRBV6-3	CASNRGVYSNQPQHF
-	TRBJ2-2	TRBV29-1	CSVEQGTNTGELFF
-	TRBJ2-1	TRBV19	CASSIGYSYNEQFF
-	TRBJ2-3	TRBV5-5	CASSDRESRADTQYF
-	TRBJ2-1	TRBV7-9	CASSPGLAVRNEQFF
-	TRBJ2-3	TRBV4-2	CASSQGQTYTDTQYF
-	TRBJ1-2	TRBV29-1	CSVAGTHYGYTF
-	TRBJ2-7	TRBV6-5	CASSLYSRGPYYEQYF
-	TRBJ2-6	TRBV4-3	CASSQEGAAGANVLTF
-	TRBJ1-5	TRBV6-2/TRBV6-3	CASSQGGMAGSGNQPQHF
-	TRBJ2-1	TRBV5-1	CASGERSTSYNEQFF
-	TRBJ1-2	TRBV28	CASTRSGFRGYTF
-	TRBJ1-2	TRBV19	CASSIASTGGDYGYTF
-	TRBJ2-7	TRBV9	CASSVGGSRGTYEQYF
-	TRBJ2-6	TRBV4-3	CASSQGSLYGSGANVLTF
-	TRBJ1-1	TRBV29-1	CSVAGGHTEAFF
-	TRBJ1-4	TRBV6-5	CASSYAKGLEEKLFF
-	TRBJ1-1	TRBV20-1	CSVGRGLEGTEAFF
-	TRBJ1-2	TRBV11-2	CASSSAQGSFIYGYTF
-	TRBJ2-1	TRBV27	CASSFVAGNEQFF
-	TRBJ2-3	TRBV20-1	CSAIGLFKAGQYF
-	TRBJ1-1	TRBV7-2	CASSRQGLYTEAFF
-	TRBJ1-1	TRBV9	CASSAGQATEAFF
-	TRBJ2-3	TRBV13	CASSPAGLAVGDTQYF
-	TRBJ2-5	TRBV28	CASSLTRYTTQYF
medium-sized	TRBJ1-1	TRBV20-1	CSASSGGATEAFF
-	TRBJ2-1	TRBV20-1	CSATKRDPLGYNEQFF